The 2 T cell receptor beta chains below come from one sample, sequenced in a study of prognosis after radiotherapy for stage I lung cancer. Genomic DNA provided the template from which TCR beta CDR3 was amplified by two-round multiplex PCR. Initially, in first-round PCR, primers specific to each TRBV and TRBJ gene were used. TCRdb fed the multiplex PCR reads into MiXCR, producing one record per CDR3 protein. The sample lists about 19,000 distinct CDR3 sequences; around half were seen once. Sequences were derived from PBMCs, sampled before or after stereotactic body radiation therapy (not recorded which). The receptor set was obtained from a donor over 45 with non-small cell lung cancer.

On this clonotype itself: At one of its ends the junction is not consistent with the germline gene, which may arise from a read error. The rearrangement uses TRBV6-2 or TRBV6-3 and TRBJ2-7; no definite D call. Germline CDR1 and CDR2: MNHEY and SVGEGT. The CDR3 runs to 14 residues. The CDR3, as DNA: TGTGCCAGCAGTGAACTGCAGACCCTTGGCGAGCATTACTTC. Protein product: CASSELQTLGEHYF.

The sample holds many counts of this clonotype. Here the CDR3 reads CARRLAGKGARSLPDTQYF. CDR3 nucleotides: TGTGCCAGGAGACTAGCGGGAAAGGGGGCCCGAAGTCTTCCAGATACGCAGTATTTT. J is TRBJ2-3 and V is TRBV27; 11 nucleotides match TRBD2. Trimming removed 9 bases from V and 4 bases from J; junction bases left unmatched: 21. Germline lookup yields CDR1 MNHEY and CDR2 SMNVEV (reference sequence). This CDR3 is 19 amino acids long.